The 18 T cell receptor beta chains below were found in one sample sequenced in a study of shared clonotypes between healthy human individuals. Generated by immunoSEQ multiplex PCR, the TCRdb table keeps only in-frame clones and is missing some. The sample records around 1,100,000 clones, 70% to 85% being singletons. The specimen was memory CD4+ T cells from PBMCs. Subset specified: CD45RA-negative fraction. These receptors originate from a man aged 18 to 30 in good health. Some clones in this sample may be carry-over from other donors' samples.

This clone has just one count. This sequence joins TRBV5-1 and TRBJ2-2; no firm D call. Germline V CDR1 and CDR2: SGHRS, YFSETQ. The CDR3 is 14 amino acids. Trimming took off 2 bases at V and 7 bases at J, with 12 bases between the two ends. DNA for the CDR3: TGCGCCAGCAGCTTCCTCGACGGTGGCGGGGAGCTGTTTTTT. Residues: CASSFLDGGGELFF.

The V call is TRBV19, the J call TRBJ1-4; D call uncertain. This CDR3 is 17 amino acids long. Trimming took off 2 bases at V and 0 bases at J, with 13 bases between the two ends. Germline V gene sequence: CDR1 LNHDA, CDR2 SQIVND (reference sequence). The CDR3 DNA follows: TGTGCCAGTAGTATACGAGTGATTTCCGCAACTAATGAAAAACTGTTTTTT. Translation gives CASSIRVISATNEKLFF.

As to this clone: Other DNA sequences in this specimen translate into the identical CDR3. The chain combines TRBV28 with TRBJ1-2; 7 positions match TRBD1. From germline, CDR1 is MDHEN and CDR2 SYDVKM. The CDR3 has 12 amino acids. V dropped 6 bases and J dropped 4; count of bases not matched to a gene: 2. This CDR3 is CASSTGVYGYTF. The CDR3 DNA sequence: TGTGCCAGCAGCACAGGGGTCTATGGCTACACCTTC.

The sample holds a few counts of this clone. V usage is TRBV19 and J usage is TRBJ1-5; no firm D call. Germline CDR1 reads LNHDA; CDR2 reads SQIVND (reference sequence). The CDR3 consists of 13 residues. Trimming removed 3 bases from V and 4 bases from J, with 7 bases in between. CDR3: CASSIGRNQPQHF. In nucleotides, the CDR3 is TGTGCCAGTAGTATTGGTAGGAATCAGCCCCAGCATTTT.

The genes are TRBV30 and TRBJ1-4, with unresolved D. CDR1 GTSNPN and CDR2 SVGIG come from the germline V gene (reference sequence). Deletions cut 1 base from V and 3 bases from J, with 6 bases between. The CDR3 totals 13 residues. In DNA, the CDR3 is TGTGCCTGGAGTGAGGTCCCTAATGAAAAACTGTTTTTT. It translates to CAWSEVPNEKLFF.

The gene calls are TRBV4-2 and TRBJ2-3, with D tentatively TRBD1 (6 bases). V lost 1 base, J lost 2 bases, and 13 bases lay in between. The germline V gene has CDR1 LGHNA and CDR2 YNFKEQ. The CDR3 totals 16 residues. CDR3 in DNA: TGTGCCAGCAGCCAAGGGGTGGGACAAACCACAGATACGCAGTATTTT. Its translation is CASSQGVGQTTDTQYF.

The genes are TRBV5-1 and TRBJ1-1; possible D gene TRBD1, 6 bases. CDR1 is SGHRS and CDR2 is YFSETQ in the germline V gene. The CDR3 runs 16 residues. The germline V and J ends were trimmed by 2 bases and 0 bases, with 14 bases remaining between them. The CDR3 nucleotides are TGCGCCAGCAGCTTAGGTTACAGGGCTATGAACACTGAAGCTTTCTTT. This gives the protein CASSLGYRAMNTEAFF. The whole variable domain, remainder taken from reference TRBV5-1 and TRBJ1-1, is KAGVTQTPRYLIKTRGQQVTLSCSPISGHRSVSWYQQTPGQGLQFLFEYFSETQRNKGNFPGRFSGRQFSNSRSEMNVSTLELGDSALYLCASSLGYRAMNTEAFFGQGTRLTVV.

This chain uses TRBV28 with TRBJ1-5; D is unresolved. CDR1 is MDHEN and CDR2 is SYDVKM in the germline V gene. Trimming stripped 2 bases from V and 3 bases from J, with 11 bases between. The CDR3 extends over 15 amino acids. As DNA, the CDR3 is TGTGCCAGCAGTTTAAGGCAGAGACCCAATCAGCCCCAGCATTTT. Protein: CASSLRQRPNQPQHF.

This clone was recorded many times. The gene calls are TRBV28 and TRBJ2-2, with TRBD2 matching 13 bases. The V and J ends lost 2 bases and 7 bases, in that order; junction bases with no gene match: 10. The CDR3 sequence is 18 residues long. Germline CDR1 is MDHEN and CDR2 is SYDVKM. The CDR3 DNA follows: TGTGCCAGCAGTTTAATTCTTTGGACTAGCGGGAGTATCGGGGAGCTGTTTTTT. Amino acid sequence: CASSLILWTSGSIGELFF.

This sequence joins TRBV5-1 and TRBJ2-4; D is perhaps TRBD2 (6 bases). With 0 bases removed from V and 0 bases from J, the gap between germline ends came to 10 bases. The CDR3 spans 16 residues. The germline V gene has CDR1 SGHRS and CDR2 YFSETQ. CDR3 DNA: TGCGCCAGCAGCTTGGTGGGGGGACGAGCCAAAAACATTCAGTACTTC. The encoded protein is CASSLVGGRAKNIQYF. Complete variable domain (other parts from reference TRBV5-1 and TRBJ2-4): KAGVTQTPRYLIKTRGQQVTLSCSPISGHRSVSWYQQTPGQGLQFLFEYFSETQRNKGNFPGRFSGRQFSNSRSEMNVSTLELGDSALYLCASSLVGGRAKNIQYFGAGTRLSVL.

This chain connects TRBV11-2 to TRBJ2-7, with D perhaps TRBD1 (6 bases). The CDR3 sequence is 16 residues long. V was shortened by 4 bases and J by 0 bases, with 16 bases between the two germline ends. Per the germline V gene, CDR1 is SGHAT and CDR2 is FQNNGV. This CDR3 reads CASSSLGGQTSYEQYF. CDR3 DNA: TGTGCCAGCAGCTCACTGGGTGGACAGACCTCCTACGAGCAGTACTTC.

The chain combines TRBV6-5 with TRBJ1-5; D call uncertain. Per germline, CDR1 MNHEY and CDR2 SVGAGI. V was trimmed by 2 bases and J by 2 bases, leaving 7 bases between them. The CDR3 covers 14 residues. CDR3 sequence (DNA): TGTGCCAGCAGTTACGGGCACGGCAATCAGCCCCAGCATTTT. Encoded protein: CASSYGHGNQPQHF.

Comments on this clone: This CDR3 is also generated by other DNA sequences in the sample. The chain employs TRBV6-6 and TRBJ2-3; a weak D match, TRBD2 (6 bases). Trimming removed 2 bases at V and 3 bases at J, with 15 bases between. Per the germline V gene, CDR1 is MNHNY and CDR2 is SVGAGI (reference sequence). This CDR3 has 16 amino acids. The CDR3 here is CASSYPRRGLTDTQYF. The CDR3, as DNA: TGTGCCAGCAGTTACCCCCGGCGGGGATTAACAGATACGCAGTATTTT.

This clone was detected once. V is TRBV11-2 and J is TRBJ2-7; 12 bases are a match to TRBD1. This CDR3 is built from 16 residues. Germline CDR1 is SGHAT and CDR2 is FQNNGV. J was trimmed by 6 bases and V by 4 bases; bases with no gene match: 10. The CDR3, as DNA: TGTGCCAGCAGCTCGATGCGGGGACAGGGGGCCGCCGAGCAGTACTTC. Encoded protein: CASSSMRGQGAAEQYF.

The rearrangement links TRBV18 to TRBJ2-2; possibly TRBD1 or TRBD2 for D (5 bases each). The V end was cut by 3 bases, the J end by 2 bases, with 16 bases between. This CDR3 contains 17 residues. Germline values: CDR1 KGHSH, CDR2 LQKENI. CDR3 sequence: CASSPPGPPKNTGELFF. Here the CDR3 DNA reads TGTGCCAGCTCACCTCCGGGACCCCCAAAAAACACCGGGGAGCTGTTTTTT. Filled out from reference TRBV18 and TRBJ2-2, the complete variable domain reads NAGVMQNPRHLVRRRGQEARLRCSPMKGHSHVYWYRQLPEEGLKFMVYLQKENIIDESGMPKERFSAEFPKEGPSILRIQQVVRGDSAAYFCASSPPGPPKNTGELFFGEGSRLTVL.

This clone occurred a few times. J is TRBJ2-7 and V is TRBV7-2; D ambiguous. Trimming pared 2 bases from V and 3 bases from J, leaving 8 bases between. The CDR3 extends over 13 amino acids. Germline values: CDR1 SGHTA, CDR2 FQGNSA. The CDR3 nucleotides are TGTGCCAGCAGCTTAACGATGAACTACGAGCAGTACTTC. Protein: CASSLTMNYEQYF.

The genes are TRBV7-3 and TRBJ1-2; TRBD1 agrees at 8 bases. The J segment lost 6 bases and the V segment lost 6 bases, leaving 6 bases of the junction unmatched. This CDR3 contains 13 residues. Germline V CDR1 and CDR2: SGHTA, FQGTGA. CDR3 in amino acids: CASSPRQGHGYTF. CDR3 coding DNA: TGTGCCAGCAGTCCTCGACAGGGGCATGGCTACACCTTC.

In this sample, this clone turned up once. V and J are TRBV6-1 and TRBJ1-5; D possibly corresponds to TRBD1 (5 bases). Trimming stripped 7 bases from V and 0 bases from J, with 10 bases between. Per the germline V gene, CDR1 is MNHNS and CDR2 is SASEGT. CDR3 size: 14 residues. CDR3: CASNGDYSNQPQHF. The CDR3 coding sequence is TGTGCCAGCAACGGGGACTATAGCAATCAGCCCCAGCATTTT.